This T cell receptor beta chain was identified in a study of post-analysis software for immune sequencing data. The CDR3 extends over 14 amino acids. CDR1 is SEHNR, CDR2 FQNEAQ, per germline (reference sequence). Trimming shortened V by 1 base and J by 1 base, and 7 bases separated the two germline ends. Findings and caveats of the study: Comparison with controls showed significantly lower normalized Chao1 diversity in multiple sclerosis patients. Comparison of patients with controls showed five TRBV segments more frequent in patients, TRBV5-6, TRBV5-1 and TRBV20-1 among them.

A remark on this clonotype: Its antigen is unidentified.

TCR beta cDNA libraries had unique molecular identifiers. MiXCR, applied by TCRdb to the PCR reads, yields one record per CDR3 protein. The sample shows 450,000 to 700,000 distinct CDR3 sequences, roughly two fifths of them seen only once. Source material: blood. The sequence was collected from a girl aged 10 to 17 with multiple sclerosis. The rearrangement links TRBV7-9 to TRBJ1-2; no clear D gene. CDR3 coding DNA: TGTGCCAGCAGCTTAGAAGGCGGTAACTATGGCTACACCTTC. Its protein is CASSLEGGNYGYTF.